These T cell receptor beta chains were read from a single sample in a study of T cells in Graves' hyperthyroidism and ophthalmopathy. TCRdb itself ran the multiplex PCR reads through MiXCR, one entry per CDR3 protein. In the table there are 300,000 to 450,000 distinct CDR3 sequences, more than 12% of which are singletons. The sequencing sample was made of blood. The receptors stem from a woman aged 25 to 39 with Graves' ophthalmopathy. The CDR3 runs from the conserved cysteine through the conserved F or W. D genes are given only for firm matches. Clone size appears in some rows only: once, few, many, or a class for an expanded clone.

CDR3aa	CDR3nt	j_gene	v_gene	abundance	d_gene
CASSDRQVPGNEQFF	TGTGCCAGCAGCGACCGACAAGTACCCGGCAATGAGCAGTTCTTC	TRBJ2-1	TRBV9	.	.
CASSYLGRDSYEQYF	TGTGCCAGCAGTTATCTTGGGCGGGACTCCTACGAGCAGTACTTC	TRBJ2-7	TRBV28	many	.
CASSLSAGDETQYF	TGTGCCAGCAGCTTGAGCGCGGGAGACGAGACCCAGTACTTC	TRBJ2-5	TRBV11-2	.	TRBD2
CASSQTTDTQYF	TGTGCCAGCAGCCAAACCACAGATACGCAGTATTTT	TRBJ2-3	TRBV5-8	many	.
CSASGTGTYQETQYF	TGCAGTGCTAGTGGGACAGGGACGTACCAAGAGACCCAGTACTTC	TRBJ2-5	TRBV20-1	few	TRBD1
CASSVTGGDEQFF	TGTGCCAGCAGCGTCACAGGGGGGGATGAGCAGTTCTTC	TRBJ2-1	TRBV9	.	.
CASTFVGGYYGYTF	TGTGCCAGCACCTTCGTCGGGGGTTACTATGGCTACACCTTC	TRBJ1-2	TRBV28	.	.
CASSHLRGMNTEAFF	TGTGCCAGCAGCCACCTCAGGGGTATGAACACTGAAGCTTTCTTT	TRBJ1-1	TRBV14	many	.
CASSPNAGSYEQYF	TGTGCCAGCAGTCCCAACGCAGGGTCCTACGAGCAGTACTTC	TRBJ2-7	TRBV12-3/TRBV12-4	many	.
CACDRNNEQFF	TGTGCCTGTGACAGAAACAATGAGCAGTTCTTC	TRBJ2-1	TRBV30	many	.
CSATSVNTGELFF	TGCAGTGCGACTAGCGTAAACACCGGGGAGCTGTTTTTT	TRBJ2-2	TRBV20-1	many	TRBD2
CSARDGARPDTQYF	TGCAGTGCTAGAGACGGGGCGCGTCCAGATACGCAGTATTTT	TRBJ2-3	TRBV20-1	many	.
CASSPLAGTNSPLHF	TGTGCCAGCTCACCACTGGCCGGGACAAATTCACCCCTCCACTTT	TRBJ1-6	TRBV18	many	.
CASSQGGAPYEQYF	TGTGCCAGCAGCCAAGGGGGGGCCCCCTACGAGCAGTACTTC	TRBJ2-7	TRBV4-2	.	.
CASNNLGEVGSLDGNQPQHF	TGTGCCAGCAATAACTTAGGGGAGGTTGGTAGCTTGGACGGCAATCAGCCCCAGCATTTT	TRBJ1-5	TRBV6-5	few	.
CASSQPGTGSAYNEQFF	TGTGCCAGCAGCCAACCCGGGACTGGCTCCGCTTACAATGAGCAGTTCTTC	TRBJ2-1	TRBV28	many	.
CASSQESGWGYTDTQYF	TGTGCCAGCAGCCAAGAGTCGGGATGGGGGTACACAGATACGCAGTATTTT	TRBJ2-3	TRBV3-1	.	.
CASGPGWEQFF	TGTGCTAGTGGCCCAGGGTGGGAGCAGTTCTTC	TRBJ2-1	TRBV12-5	many	.
CASSPPYLTDSGANVLTF	TGTGCCAGCAGTCCCCCGTACCTGACAGACTCTGGGGCCAACGTCCTGACTTTC	TRBJ2-6	TRBV12-3/TRBV12-4	many	.
CASSGDAHLNTEAFF	TGTGCCAGCAGTGGAGATGCACATTTGAACACTGAAGCTTTCTTT	TRBJ1-1	TRBV2	many	.
CASSQDWAGDHIQYF	TGTGCCAGCAGCCAAGATTGGGCAGGGGACCACATTCAGTACTTC	TRBJ2-4	TRBV3-1	many	.
CASSETGGSVQPQHF	TGTGCCAGCAGCGAAACAGGGGGAAGTGTGCAGCCCCAGCATTTT	TRBJ1-5	TRBV12-3/TRBV12-4	many	TRBD1
CASSLYGQGSSYNSPLHF	TGTGCCAGCAGTTTATATGGGCAGGGGAGCTCCTATAATTCACCCCTCCACTTT	TRBJ1-6	TRBV27	many	.
CASSPRGPTIYEQYF	TGTGCCAGCAGCCCTAGAGGCCCAACCATCTACGAGCAGTACTTC	TRBJ2-7	TRBV7-6	few	.
CSARGGGVFRNIQYF	TGCAGTGCTAGAGGCGGGGGCGTCTTTCGAAACATTCAGTACTTC	TRBJ2-4	TRBV20-1	.	.
CASSLGPTGALGNTIYF	TGTGCCAGCAGCTTAGGCCCTACAGGGGCCCTGGGAAACACCATATATTTT	TRBJ1-3	TRBV7-2	many	TRBD1
CAWSRGGTEAFF	TGTGCCTGGAGTAGGGGGGGCACTGAAGCTTTCTTT	TRBJ1-1	TRBV30	many	.
CASSSLPGGHYGYTF	TGTGCCAGTAGCTCCCTCCCAGGGGGTCACTATGGCTACACCTTC	TRBJ1-2	TRBV19	few	TRBD1
CASSGAVVYGGSETQYF	TGTGCCAGCAGTGGAGCTGTGGTTTACGGGGGTTCCGAGACCCAGTACTTC	TRBJ2-5	TRBV6-1	few	.
CAAQGPLAGGTDTQYF	TGTGCAGCACAGGGGCCTTTAGCGGGGGGGACAGATACGCAGTATTTT	TRBJ2-3	TRBV28	many	TRBD2
CASSPYRGFSSYEQYF	TGTGCCAGCAGTCCCTACAGGGGCTTTAGCTCCTACGAGCAGTACTTC	TRBJ2-7	TRBV27	many	TRBD1
CATRGQRGVGSYNEQFF	TGTGCCACCCGGGGGCAGCGGGGCGTCGGCTCCTACAATGAGCAGTTCTTC	TRBJ2-1	TRBV15	many	.
CASSPLRTGNYGYTF	TGTGCCAGCAGTCCTCTTCGGACGGGAAACTATGGCTACACCTTC	TRBJ1-2	TRBV5-4	few	.
CASSYNWRSSYEQYF	TGTGCCAGCAGTTATAATTGGCGCAGCTCCTACGAGCAGTACTTC	TRBJ2-7	TRBV12-3/TRBV12-4	.	.
CASSTSLSGELFF	TGTGCCAGCAGTACTTCCCTCAGCGGGGAGCTGTTTTTT	TRBJ2-2	TRBV27	many	.
CASSPRTGANYGYTF	TGTGCCAGCAGCCCACGGACAGGAGCTAACTATGGCTACACCTTC	TRBJ1-2	TRBV7-2	few	TRBD1